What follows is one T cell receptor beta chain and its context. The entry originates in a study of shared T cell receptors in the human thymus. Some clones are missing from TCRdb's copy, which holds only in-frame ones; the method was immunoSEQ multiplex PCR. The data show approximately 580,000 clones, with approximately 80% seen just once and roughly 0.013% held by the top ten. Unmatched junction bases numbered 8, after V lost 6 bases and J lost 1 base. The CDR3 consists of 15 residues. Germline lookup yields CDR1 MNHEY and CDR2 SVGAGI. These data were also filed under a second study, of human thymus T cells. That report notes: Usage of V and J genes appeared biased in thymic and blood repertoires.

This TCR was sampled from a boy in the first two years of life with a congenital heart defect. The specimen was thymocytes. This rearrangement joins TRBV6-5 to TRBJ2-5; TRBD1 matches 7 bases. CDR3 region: CASRQDRVPQETQYF. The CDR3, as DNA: TGTGCCAGCAGGCAAGACAGGGTCCCCCAAGAGACCCAGTACTTC.